The 27 T cell receptor beta chains below come from one sample, sequenced in a study of monozygotic twins with inflammatory bowel disease. TCRdb re-called the 5' RACE reads; one entry per CDR3 protein, DNA not given. Reported are some 89,000 distinct CDR3 sequences; the ten largest clones contain 7.4%. Sequencing was performed on blood. All receptors derive from a human donor with ulcerative colitis or Crohn's disease, or a healthy co-twin of an affected twin (not recorded which).

The chain is built from TRBV2 and TRBJ2-3. The CDR3 consists of 17 residues. Looked up from germline, CDR1 is SNHLY and CDR2 is FYNNEI. CDR3 in amino acids: CASKPRPSLTSTDTQYF.

The chain joins TRBV19 to TRBJ1-2; the D call of TRBD1 rests on TCRdb alone, since no DNA is present to check it. Germline V gene sequence: CDR1 LNHDA, CDR2 SQIVND (reference sequence). The length of the CDR3 is 15 residues. CDR3 sequence: CASSIGGQQPYGYTF.

The chain is built from TRBV7-9 and TRBJ1-3. The germline V gene has CDR1 SEHNR and CDR2 FQNEAQ (reference sequence). The CDR3 is made up of 16 amino acids. The CDR3 loop is CASSLEVRSSGNTIYF.

The chain joins TRBV5-4 to TRBJ2-6. The CDR3 is 15 amino acids. CDR1 is SGHNT and CDR2 is YYREEE in the germline V gene (reference sequence). CDR3: CASSPVGAGANVLTF.

The V call is TRBV3-1, the J call TRBJ2-7; TCRdb reports TRBD2, a call that lacks DNA to check it against. The CDR3 is made up of 12 amino acids. In germline, CDR1 is LGHDT, CDR2 YNNKEL (reference sequence). This chain's CDR3 is CASNAPRGVQYF.

V usage is TRBV7-2 and J usage is TRBJ1-6; as DNA is missing, the TRBD1 call by TCRdb cannot be tested. Germline assignment: CDR1 SGHTA and CDR2 FQGNSA. CDR3 length equals 16 residues. CDR3 in amino acids: CASSSSGTGVYSPLHF. The full variable domain, rest sourced from reference TRBV7-2 and TRBJ1-6, is GAGVSQSPSNKVTEKGKDVELRCDPISGHTALYWYRQSLGQGLEFLIYFQGNSAPDKSGLPSDRFSAERTGGSVSTLTIQRTQQEDSAVYLCASSSSGTGVYSPLHFGNGTRLTVT.

V and J are TRBV7-2 and TRBJ2-7; TCRdb selects TRBD2, and the lack of DNA leaves this call unchecked. CDR3 length: 14 residues. Germline lookup yields CDR1 SGHTA and CDR2 FQGNSA. CDR3 sequence reads: CASSFTGTRGEQYF. The complete variable domain, with remaining parts taken from reference TRBV7-2 and TRBJ2-7, reads GAGVSQSPSNKVTEKGKDVELRCDPISGHTALYWYRQSLGQGLEFLIYFQGNSAPDKSGLPSDRFSAERTGGSVSTLTIQRTQQEDSAVYLCASSFTGTRGEQYFGPGTRLTVT.

The chain links TRBV12-3 or TRBV12-4 to TRBJ1-5. The CDR3 spans 15 residues. This CDR3 reads CASSIGAAGRQPQHF.

The V call is TRBV5-1, the J call TRBJ1-1; TCRdb outputs TRBD1, but without DNA this stays unchecked. CDR3 length: 16 amino acids. Per the germline V gene, CDR1 is SGHRS and CDR2 is YFSETQ. CDR3 sequence reads: CASSPGTGFMYTEAFF.

The chain joins TRBV20-1 to TRBJ2-3; TCRdb indicates TRBD1, and absent DNA this call remains unverified. This CDR3 has 13 residues. Germline CDR1 is DFQATT and CDR2 is SNEGSKA (reference sequence). CDR3 residues: CSAHLTGGDTQYF.

The chain links TRBV7-6 to TRBJ2-5; TCRdb returns TRBD2, unconfirmable since there is no DNA. This CDR3 has 16 residues. Germline V lookup: CDR1 SGHVS, CDR2 FNYEAQ. Here the CDR3 reads CASSSSGLAGQETQYF.

The rearrangement joins TRBV6-1 to TRBJ1-6. Germline assignment: CDR1 MNHNS and CDR2 SASEGT. The CDR3 covers 14 residues. CDR3 in amino acids: CASSQSSYNSPLHF.

V is TRBV7-6 and J is TRBJ1-4; TCRdb selects TRBD1, and the lack of DNA leaves this call unchecked. The germline V gene encodes CDR1 SGHVS and CDR2 FNYEAQ. The CDR3 is made up of 18 amino acids. CDR3 loop: CASSLGPNLQGPNEKLFF. Full variable domain (missing parts from reference TRBV7-6 and TRBJ1-4): GAGVSQSPRYKVTKRGQDVALRCDPISGHVSLYWYRQALGQGPEFLTYFNYEAQQDKSGLPNDRFSAERPEGSISTLTIQRTEQRDSAMYRCASSLGPNLQGPNEKLFFGSGTQLSVL.

V and J are TRBV5-1 and TRBJ2-3; there is no DNA to check the TCRdb D call of TRBD2. Germline CDR1 and CDR2: SGHRS and YFSETQ. The CDR3 consists of 14 residues. The CDR3 sequence: CASLPTPAADTQYF.

The rearrangement uses TRBV6-5 and TRBJ1-5; TCRdb returns TRBD1, unconfirmable since there is no DNA. There are 12 residues in the CDR3. Germline-derived CDR1 and CDR2 are MNHEY and SVGAGI. CDR3 in amino acids: CASRDTGGPQHF.

J is TRBJ2-7 and V is TRBV20-1; checking the TCRdb D call of TRBD2 is not possible without DNA. CDR1 and CDR2 (germline): DFQATT, SNEGSKA (reference sequence). The CDR3 spans 15 residues. CDR3 residues: CSASLGAGDPYEQYF.

This sequence joins TRBV7-2 and TRBJ2-1; TCRdb indicates TRBD2, and absent DNA this call remains unverified. The CDR3 contains 16 residues. Looked up from germline, CDR1 is SGHTA and CDR2 is FQGNSA. CDR3 loop: CASSSLLAGGHNEQFF.

The V gene is TRBV5-1, the J gene TRBJ2-1; lacking DNA, the TRBD1 call made by TCRdb goes unchecked. CDR1 SGHRS and CDR2 YFSETQ come from the germline V gene. The CDR3 length is 17 residues. The CDR3 is CASSLVGGGLSYNEQFF. The whole variable domain, remainder taken from reference TRBV5-1 and TRBJ2-1, is KAGVTQTPRYLIKTRGQQVTLSCSPISGHRSVSWYQQTPGQGLQFLFEYFSETQRNKGNFPGRFSGRQFSNSRSEMNVSTLELGDSALYLCASSLVGGGLSYNEQFFGPGTRLTVL.

CDR3 residues: CASSPGGSVEKLFF. V and J are TRBV28 and TRBJ1-4; TCRdb indicates TRBD1, and absent DNA this call remains unverified. This CDR3 region has 14 residues. In germline, CDR1 is MDHEN, CDR2 SYDVKM.

This sequence joins TRBV3-1 and TRBJ2-5. In germline, CDR1 is LGHDT, CDR2 YNNKEL (reference sequence). This CDR3 has 17 amino acids. CDR3 loop: CASSQLHDLRPEETQYF.

The J gene is TRBJ1-1, the V gene TRBV24-1; TCRdb's assignment of TRBD1 cannot be checked, as there is no DNA. Germline V lookup: CDR1 KGHDR, CDR2 SFDVKD. There are 14 residues in the CDR3. The CDR3 region is CATSDLGGGIEAFF.

The chain has TRBV11-2 and TRBJ1-4. From germline, CDR1 is SGHAT and CDR2 FQNNGV. The CDR3 is made up of 13 amino acids. CDR3 sequence reads: CASSLDDHEKLFF.

V gene TRBV7-7 combines with J gene TRBJ2-1; TCRdb indicates TRBD2, and absent DNA this call remains unverified. Germline V gives CDR1 SSHAT, CDR2 FNYEAQ (reference sequence). The CDR3 is 15 residues long. The CDR3 sequence: CASSLEQGGWGEQFF.

CDR3 sequence: CASSESASYQETQYF. The rearrangement uses TRBV6-1 and TRBJ2-5. Germline loops: CDR1 MNHNS, CDR2 SASEGT. This CDR3 is built from 15 residues.

The chain recombines TRBV4-1 with TRBJ1-2. The CDR3 spans 17 residues. CDR1 is MGHRA, CDR2 YSYEKL, per germline. The chain's CDR3 is CASSHLTDLHRGYGYTF.

The J gene is TRBJ2-3, the V gene TRBV11-2; TCRdb reports TRBD1, a call that lacks DNA to check it against. Germline assignment: CDR1 SGHAT and CDR2 FQNNGV. The CDR3 loop spans 15 amino acids. CDR3 residues: CASSLQATWGDTQYF.

J is TRBJ1-1 and V is TRBV20-1. The CDR3 consists of 12 residues. CDR1 and CDR2 (germline): DFQATT, SNEGSKA (reference sequence). The CDR3 sequence: CSARGYLNEAFF.